The 23 T cell receptor beta chains given below trace back to one sample, sequenced in a study of blood T cell repertoires in COVID-19. Sequencing was performed with immunoSEQ multiplex PCR; in TCRdb, only in-frame clones are kept and a portion is missing. The sample includes roughly 260,000 clones, less than 90% of them seen just once. Sequencing used peripheral blood. Source of these receptors: a man in his sixties who had recovered from COVID-19.

V is TRBV19 and J is TRBJ2-7, with D perhaps matching TRBD1 (6 bases). Trimming stripped 3 bases from V and 1 base from J, with 7 bases between. The CDR3 loop spans 13 amino acids. Per the germline V gene, CDR1 is LNHDA and CDR2 is SQIVND (reference sequence). The CDR3 nucleotides read TGTGCCAGTAGTATGGACAGTTCCTACGAGCAGTACTTC. Translation: CASSMDSSYEQYF. The full variable domain, in which reference TRBV19 and TRBJ2-7 provide the parts outside the CDR3, is DGGITQSPKYLFRKEGQNVTLSCEQNLNHDAMYWYRQDPGQGLRLIYYSQIVNDFQKGDIAEGYSVSREKKESFPLTVTSAQKNPTAFYLCASSMDSSYEQYFGPGTRLTVT.

The chain uses TRBV6-1 and TRBJ1-2; 7 bases fit TRBD1. The CDR3 loop spans 15 amino acids. Germline CDR1 and CDR2: MNHNS and SASEGT. V was pared by 7 bases and J by 0 bases, with 8 bases of the junction left unmatched. The CDR3 region is CASTSTGLSNYGYTF. The CDR3 DNA reads TGTGCCAGCACGTCGACAGGGTTGTCTAACTATGGCTACACCTTC.

The CDR3 is CASSSQAYGYTF. The CDR3 DNA sequence: TGTGCCAGCAGCTCCCAGGCCTATGGCTACACCTTC. The genes are TRBV5-4 and TRBJ1-2; D gene unclear. V was cut by 3 bases and J by 4 bases, with 7 bases left in between. Germline V gene data show CDR1 as SGHNT and CDR2 as YYREEE (reference sequence). The length of the CDR3 is 12 residues.

This clone was seen a single time. The chain has TRBV30 and TRBJ2-3; possibly TRBD1 for D (6 bases). This CDR3 spans 14 amino acids. Trimming removed 1 base at V and 3 bases at J, with 11 bases between. In germline, CDR1 is GTSNPN, CDR2 SVGIG (reference sequence). This CDR3 is CAWSAGTTTDTQYF. DNA of the CDR3: TGTGCCTGGAGTGCCGGGACAACGACAGATACGCAGTATTTT.

This chain joins TRBV7-8 and TRBJ1-4; no clear D. Trimming left V 1 base short and J 1 base short, with 7 bases between. CDR3 length: 15 amino acids. The germline gives CDR1 SGHVS, CDR2 FQNEAQ. The CDR3 coding sequence is TGTGCCAGCAGCTTAGTGGGCAGAACTAATGAAAAACTGTTTTTT. This codes for CASSLVGRTNEKLFF.

V usage is TRBV9 and J usage is TRBJ2-7; 9 nucleotides align to TRBD2. Germline V gives CDR1 SGDLS, CDR2 YYNGEE. This CDR3 is built from 16 residues. V lost 0 bases, J lost 7 bases, and 11 bases stayed unmatched. CDR3 nucleotides: TGTGCCAGCAGCGTAGGTCTAGCGGGGAACAAAGTTGAGCAGTACTTC. Its protein is CASSVGLAGNKVEQYF. Full variable domain (missing parts from reference TRBV9 and TRBJ2-7): DSGVTQTPKHLITATGQRVTLRCSPRSGDLSVYWYQQSLDQGLQFLIQYYNGEERAKGNILERFSAQQFPDLHSELNLSSLELGDSALYFCASSVGLAGNKVEQYFGPGTRLTVT.

The gene calls are TRBV5-1 and TRBJ2-7, with TRBD2 as a possible D gene (7 bases). This CDR3 is built from 16 residues. V lost 4 bases to trimming and J lost 0 bases, with 17 bases between them. In germline, CDR1 is SGHRS, CDR2 YFSETQ. The CDR3 DNA is TGCGCCAGCAGCGGGGGGGCCACCTTGGGCTCCTACGAGCAGTACTTC. Its protein product is CASSGGATLGSYEQYF.

CDR3 residues: CASSPTGNQPQHF. CDR3 coding DNA: TGTGCCAGCAGTCCGACGGGTAATCAGCCCCAGCATTTT. This chain joins TRBV6-5 and TRBJ1-5; D is uncertain. The germline gives CDR1 MNHEY, CDR2 SVGAGI. Trimming stripped 5 bases from V and 4 bases from J, with 9 bases between. The CDR3 extends over 13 amino acids.

This clone showed up many times. The chain links TRBV5-6 to TRBJ1-1; no firm D call. The CDR3 sequence is 14 residues long. Looked up from germline, CDR1 is SGHDT and CDR2 is YYEEEE. The V end was cut by 1 base, the J end by 8 bases, with 15 bases between. The CDR3 sequence is CASSLTIRGSEAFF. Here the CDR3 DNA reads TGTGCCAGCAGCTTGACTATACGAGGTTCGGAAGCTTTCTTT. Supplemented by reference TRBV5-6 and TRBJ1-1, the full variable domain reads DAGVTQSPTHLIKTRGQQVTLRCSPKSGHDTVSWYQQALGQGPQFIFQYYEEEERQRGNFPDRFSGHQFPNYSSELNVNALLLGDSALYLCASSLTIRGSEAFFGQGTRLTVV.

The chain couples TRBV1 to TRBJ2-3; TRBD2, the table's D call, lacks a check against the DNA. TRBV1 is classified as a pseudogene. The CDR3 totals 11 residues. CDR3 bases: TGCACCAGCAGCGCTCACTGGACGCAGTATTTT. Its translation: CTSSAHWTQYF.

This chain joins TRBV4-2 and TRBJ2-2, with TRBD1 as a possible D gene (5 bases). CDR3 length equals 14 residues. The V gene's germline CDR1 is LGHNA and CDR2 YNFKEQ. Trimming shortened V by 0 bases and J by 4 bases, and 6 bases separated the two germline ends. Here the CDR3 reads CASSQDQGTGELFF. CDR3 bases: TGTGCCAGCAGCCAAGATCAGGGCACCGGGGAGCTGTTTTTT.

The chain recombines TRBV5-1 with TRBJ1-1, with 7 positions matching TRBD1. V lost 3 bases, J lost 7 bases, and 9 bases stayed unmatched. This CDR3 region has 14 residues. Germline CDR1 reads SGHRS; CDR2 reads YFSETQ. The CDR3 protein is CASSYKQGTVEAFF. The CDR3 bases are TGCGCCAGCAGCTACAAACAGGGGACCGTTGAAGCTTTCTTT.

The J gene is TRBJ1-2, the V gene TRBV5-1; the D gene is possibly TRBD1 (6 bases). The CDR3 spans 14 residues. Per the germline V gene, CDR1 is SGHRS and CDR2 is YFSETQ. Trimming took 0 bases from V and 5 from J, leaving 11 bases between them. The CDR3, as DNA: TGCGCCAGCAGCTTGGACCAGGGACATTATGGCTACACCTTC. Its protein product is CASSLDQGHYGYTF.

CDR3: CASSQDWRTPGQRYEQYF. The CDR3 bases are TGCGCCAGCAGCCAAGACTGGCGAACCCCGGGACAGCGCTACGAGCAGTACTTC. V and J are TRBV4-1 and TRBJ2-7; TRBD1 agrees at 7 bases. Per the germline V gene, CDR1 is MGHRA and CDR2 is YSYEKL. The V gene end was trimmed by 0 bases and the J gene end by 3 bases; junction bases not matched to a gene: 14. The CDR3 runs to 18 residues.

V usage is TRBV5-4 and J usage is TRBJ2-5; 10 bases align to TRBD1. V was clipped by 1 base and J by 2 bases; unmatched bases: 8. The CDR3 sequence is 17 residues long. Per germline, CDR1 SGHNT and CDR2 YYREEE (reference sequence). DNA of the CDR3: TGTGCCAGCAGCTTGACCGGACAGGGGGTTTTACAAGAGACCCAGTACTTC. Amino acid sequence: CASSLTGQGVLQETQYF.

This clone has just one count. The chain couples TRBV3-1 (or the pseudogene TRBV3-2) to TRBJ2-5; 7 bases align to TRBD2. The J segment lost 3 bases and the V segment lost 0 bases, leaving 7 bases of the junction unmatched. This CDR3 spans 16 amino acids. The germline CDR1 and CDR2 sequences are LGHDT and YNNKEL (reference sequence). The CDR3 nucleotides are TGTGCCAGCAGCCAAGATCGGTGGGGGGGAAAAGAGACCCAGTACTTC. This encodes CASSQDRWGGKETQYF.

The chain carries TRBV12-3 or TRBV12-4 and TRBJ1-4; weak D call: TRBD1 (6 bases). Trimming removed 5 bases at V and 7 bases at J, with 11 bases between. The CDR3 loop spans 13 amino acids. This CDR3 reads CASSIRGGEKLFF. The CDR3 coding sequence is TGTGCCAGCAGTATCAGGGGCGGTGAAAAACTGTTTTTT.

Only a few counts were recorded for this clone. The chain is built from TRBV11-2 and TRBJ1-2; D possibly corresponds to TRBD1 (5 bases). Trimming removed 0 bases from V and 3 bases from J, with 11 bases in between. The CDR3 runs 15 residues. From germline, CDR1 is SGHAT and CDR2 FQNNGV. The CDR3 nucleotides read TGTGCCAGCAGCTTAGACGCGGGGCCTTACTATGGCTACACCTTC. This codes for CASSLDAGPYYGYTF.

V is TRBV5-1 and J is TRBJ2-3; 8 bases are a match to TRBD2. The V gene's germline CDR1 is SGHRS and CDR2 YFSETQ. CDR3 size: 17 residues. The trim removed 0 bases at V and 1 base at J, leaving 7 bases unmatched. The CDR3 region is CASSLVRAGGGTDTQYF. CDR3 DNA sequence: TGCGCCAGCAGCTTGGTGCGGGCGGGGGGCGGCACAGATACGCAGTATTTT. Variable domain in full (rest from reference TRBV5-1 and TRBJ2-3): KAGVTQTPRYLIKTRGQQVTLSCSPISGHRSVSWYQQTPGQGLQFLFEYFSETQRNKGNFPGRFSGRQFSNSRSEMNVSTLELGDSALYLCASSLVRAGGGTDTQYFGPGTRLTVL.

This clone has more than one count but fewer than ten. The chain uses TRBV29-1 and TRBJ1-2; TRBD1 agrees at 10 bases. The CDR3 totals 13 residues. V lost 6 bases to trimming and J lost 7 bases; unmatched junction nucleotides: 8. The germline V gene encodes CDR1 SQVTM and CDR2 ANQGSEA. In nucleotides, the CDR3 is TGCAGCGTGGATTGGACAGGGGGAGCTGGCTACACCTTC. Protein sequence: CSVDWTGGAGYTF. Looking up the rest from reference TRBV29-1 and TRBJ1-2 gives the full variable domain: SAVISQKPSRDICQRGTSLTIQCQVDSQVTMMFWYRQQPGQSLTLIATANQGSEATYESGFVIDKFPISRPNLTFSTLTVSNMSPEDSSIYLCSVDWTGGAGYTFGSGTRLTVV.

V gene TRBV11-2 combines with J gene TRBJ2-7; 8 bases align to TRBD1. This CDR3 spans 16 amino acids. Germline V gene sequence: CDR1 SGHAT, CDR2 FQNNGV. V was clipped by 4 bases and J by 2 bases; unmatched bases: 10. CDR3 DNA sequence: TGTGCCAGCAGCTCCCCGACAGGGGTACGGACCTACGAGCAGTACTTC. Its translation is CASSSPTGVRTYEQYF.

The chain employs TRBV27 and TRBJ2-3, with 9 bases that match TRBD2. V dropped 3 bases and J dropped 4; count of bases not matched to a gene: 8. The CDR3 covers 16 residues. The germline V gene encodes CDR1 MNHEY and CDR2 SMNVEV (reference sequence). CDR3 DNA sequence: TGTGCCAGCAGTTTGATTCTAGCGGGGTTCCCAGATACGCAGTATTTT. Protein: CASSLILAGFPDTQYF.

The J gene is TRBJ2-7, the V gene TRBV4-1, with D unclear. This CDR3 has 14 amino acids. Between the trimmed V and J ends, which lost 1 base and 2 bases, there was a span of 9 bases. Germline V gives CDR1 MGHRA, CDR2 YSYEKL. CDR3 sequence: CASSQGDTPYEQYF. The CDR3, as DNA: TGCGCCAGCAGCCAAGGAGACACCCCCTACGAGCAGTACTTC.